This T cell receptor (beta chain) was obtained from a study of OX40 agonist ivuxolimab in advanced cancers. About the study: Every 2 weeks, ivuxolimab was infused into the patients intravenously at between 0.01 and 10 mg/kg. Overall study findings and caveats: Clonal expansion in partial responders at 0.1-3.0 mg/kg ranked among the lowest.

Germline V gene data show CDR1 as MDHEN and CDR2 as SYDVKM. CDR3 length: 14 residues. V was shortened by 3 bases and J by 2 bases, with 11 bases between the two germline ends. Measured with immunoSEQ multiplex PCR; TCRdb has only the in-frame clones, and not every one. The repertoire consists of over 95,000 clones, with 80% to 90% occurring once and the leading ten covering roughly 0.77%. Of note for this clone: As yet, its antigen is unknown.

Sequencing was performed on CD4+ or CD8+ T cells sorted from blood, taken in a trial of the OX40 agonist ivuxolimab. The TCR sequence derives from an adult with an advanced solid tumor such as melanoma, head and neck, liver or kidney cancer. The chain carries TRBV28 and TRBJ2-7, with a possible D match to TRBD1 (6 bases). The DNA of the CDR3 is TGTGCCAGCAGTTTCGGGACAACAACCTACGAGCAGTACTTC. It specifies CASSFGTTTYEQYF.